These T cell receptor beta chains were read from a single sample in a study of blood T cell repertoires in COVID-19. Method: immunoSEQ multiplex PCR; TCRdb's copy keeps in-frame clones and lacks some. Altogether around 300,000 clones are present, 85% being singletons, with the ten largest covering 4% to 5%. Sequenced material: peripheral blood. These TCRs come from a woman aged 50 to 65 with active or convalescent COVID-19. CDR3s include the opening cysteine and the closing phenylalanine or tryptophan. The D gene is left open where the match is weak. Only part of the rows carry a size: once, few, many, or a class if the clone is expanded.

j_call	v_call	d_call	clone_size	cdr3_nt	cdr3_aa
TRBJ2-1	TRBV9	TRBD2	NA	TGTGCCAGCAGCGTTAGCGGGACTCCCTACAATGAGCAGTTCTTC	CASSVSGTPYNEQFF
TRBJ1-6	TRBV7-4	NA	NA	TGTGCCAGCAGCTGGAGTAATTCACCCCTCCACTTT	CASSWSNSPLHF
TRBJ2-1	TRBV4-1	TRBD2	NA	TGCGCCAGCAGCCAAGAGGGTTTTAGCGGGGAACACAATGAGCAGTTCTTC	CASSQEGFSGEHNEQFF
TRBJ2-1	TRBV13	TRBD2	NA	TGTGCCAGCAGCTTAGTTGGGGGGAGGGGTGAGCAGTTCTTC	CASSLVGGRGEQFF
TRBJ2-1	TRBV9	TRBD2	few	TGTGCCAGCAGCGACCCTCGGGGACTAGCGGGAGTACGGCAGTTCTTC	CASSDPRGLAGVRQFF
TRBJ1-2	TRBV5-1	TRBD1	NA	TGCGCCAGCAGACCCGAGGGACAGGCCTATGGCTACACCTTC	CASRPEGQAYGYTF
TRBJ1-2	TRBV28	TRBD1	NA	TGTGCCAGCAGTTCCGTTGGACAGGACTATGGCTACACCTTC	CASSSVGQDYGYTF
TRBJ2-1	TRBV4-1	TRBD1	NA	TGCGCCAGCAGCCCTACGGTCGGACAGGGTCGGGATGAGCAGTTCTTC	CASSPTVGQGRDEQFF
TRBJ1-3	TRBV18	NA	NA	TGTGCCAGCTCACCGGATGGCCGCGGCTCTGGAAACACCATATATTTT	CASSPDGRGSGNTIYF
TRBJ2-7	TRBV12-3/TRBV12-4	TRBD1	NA	TGTGCCAGCAGCTACAGGGGGCTCTACGAGCAGTACTTC	CASSYRGLYEQYF
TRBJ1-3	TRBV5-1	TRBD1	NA	TGCGCCAGCAGCCTAGACAGGGAAATTGGAAACACCATATATTTT	CASSLDREIGNTIYF
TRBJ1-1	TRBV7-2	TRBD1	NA	TGTGCCAGCACCCCGTCATTGGGACAGGGGGTAACTGAAGCTTTCTTT	CASTPSLGQGVTEAFF
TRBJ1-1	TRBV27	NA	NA	TGTGCCAGCAAAGCCGCTGTCCCGAACACTGAAGCTTTCTTT	CASKAAVPNTEAFF
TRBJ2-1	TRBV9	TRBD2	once	TGTGCCAGCAGCGTAGAACCCTCGGGAGCGGGAGGCTACAATGAGCAGTTCTTC	CASSVEPSGAGGYNEQFF
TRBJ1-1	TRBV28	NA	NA	TGTGCCAGCTATGGGGGGGTACAAAAAGCTTTCTTT	CASYGGVQKAFF
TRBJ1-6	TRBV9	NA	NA	TGTGCCAGCAGCGTACAGAATTCACCCCTCCACTTT	CASSVQNSPLHF
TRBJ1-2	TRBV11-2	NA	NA	TGTGCCAGCAGCTTAACGGGGAGCGATGGCTACACCTTC	CASSLTGSDGYTF
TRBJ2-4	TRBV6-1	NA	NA	TGTGCCAGCAGTGAAGGGGGGGTAGCCAAAAACATTCAGTACTTC	CASSEGGVAKNIQYF
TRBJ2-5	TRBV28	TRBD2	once	TGTGCCAGCAGGCCTCCCGGGGGGGCCCAGTACTTC	CASRPPGGAQYF
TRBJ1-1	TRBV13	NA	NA	TGTGCCAGCAGCTTCCCAGAGGAGGAAACTGAAGCTTTCTTT	CASSFPEEETEAFF
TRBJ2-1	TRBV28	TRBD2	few	TGTGCCAGCAGTGCCTCCAGCTCGGGACTAGCGGCCAGCTCCTACAATGAGCAGTTCTTC	CASSASSSGLAASSYNEQFF
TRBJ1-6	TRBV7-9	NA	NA	TGTGCCAGCAGCCAACGGCCAGGGACTCCACTCCACTTT	CASSQRPGTPLHF
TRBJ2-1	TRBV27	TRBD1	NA	TGTGCCAGCAGTTCCGGGACAGGGGCCTTCTACAATGAGCAGTTCTTC	CASSSGTGAFYNEQFF
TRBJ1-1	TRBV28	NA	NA	TGTGCCAGCAGTTTATCTGGTACGGCTGAAGCTTTCTTT	CASSLSGTAEAFF
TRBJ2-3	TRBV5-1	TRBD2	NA	TGCGCCAGCAGCCCCATGACTAGCGGGTGGACAGATACGCAGTATTTT	CASSPMTSGWTDTQYF
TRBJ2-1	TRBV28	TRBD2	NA	TGTGCCAGCAGTTCTCCGACAGGGAGGATTACTAGCGGGAGTATAGATGAGCAGTTCTTC	CASSSPTGRITSGSIDEQFF
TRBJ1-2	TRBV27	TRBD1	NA	TGTGCCAGCCAAGGGGGCGGCGACTATGGCTACACCTTC	CASQGGGDYGYTF
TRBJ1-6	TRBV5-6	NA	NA	TGTGCCAGCAGCTTGGATATGCGGACAGAGAATTCACCCCTCCACTTT	CASSLDMRTENSPLHF
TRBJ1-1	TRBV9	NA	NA	TGTGCCAGCAGCGTAGACCTACAGGGATACACTGAAGCTTTCTTT	CASSVDLQGYTEAFF
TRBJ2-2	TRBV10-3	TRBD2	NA	TGTGCCATCCACCCCCCTAGCGGGGACGTGGGAGCCGGGGAGCTGTTTTTT	CAIHPPSGDVGAGELFF
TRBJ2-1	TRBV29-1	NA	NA	TGCAGCGCGGACCCCTTTAAACGGGGGGAGCAGTTCTTC	CSADPFKRGEQFF
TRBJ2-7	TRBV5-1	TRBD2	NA	TGCGCCAGCAGCTTGGGCCTTCGGGCTAGCGGCCTCTACGAGCAGTACTTC	CASSLGLRASGLYEQYF
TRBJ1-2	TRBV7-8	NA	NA	TGTGCCAGCAGCTCCTACTACGGTGCAGGGGATAACTATGGCTACACCTTC	CASSSYYGAGDNYGYTF
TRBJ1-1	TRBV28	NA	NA	TGTGCCAGCAGTCCACCCACCCGGACAGCGGAAGCTTTCTTT	CASSPPTRTAEAFF
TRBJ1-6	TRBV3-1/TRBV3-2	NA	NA	TGTGCCAGCCGGGATGCCGGGACACCCCTCCACTTT	CASRDAGTPLHF
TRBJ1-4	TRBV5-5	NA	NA	TGTGCCAGCAGCCCCTTGTGGAGGGGAGAAAAACTGTTTTTT	CASSPLWRGEKLFF
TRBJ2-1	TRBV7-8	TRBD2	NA	TGTGCCAGCAGCTGGACTAGCGGGAGGTCCTGGAGCTCCTACAATGAGCAGTTCTTC	CASSWTSGRSWSSYNEQFF
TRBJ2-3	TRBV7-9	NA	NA	TGTGCCAGCAGCTCCGTTGCAGATACGCAGTATTTT	CASSSVADTQYF
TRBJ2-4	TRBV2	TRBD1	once	TGTGCCAGCAGCGCAGACGGGGACAGGGGGCGGTACTTC	CASSADGDRGRYF
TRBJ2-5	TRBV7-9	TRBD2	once	TGTGCCAGCACCCCCAGGCGGGAGGAGACCCAGTACTTC	CASTPRREETQYF
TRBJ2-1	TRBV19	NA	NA	TGTGCCAGTAGTAAAGGCCGACGGGCCGGGGGCAATGAGCAGTTCTTC	CASSKGRRAGGNEQFF
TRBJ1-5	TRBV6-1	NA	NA	TGTGCCAGCAGTGAAGGTCCTTATCAGCCCCAGCATTTT	CASSEGPYQPQHF
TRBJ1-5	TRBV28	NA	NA	TGTGCCAGCAGTTTTTGGCAGGGGCAGGAGCCCCAGCATTTT	CASSFWQGQEPQHF
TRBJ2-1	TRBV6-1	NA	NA	TGTGCCAGCAGTGACAGGGGTTTCTACAATGAGCAGTTCTTC	CASSDRGFYNEQFF
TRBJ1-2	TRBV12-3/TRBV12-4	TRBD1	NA	TGTGCCAGGCCCCGGGACAGGGGACTTGGCTACACCTTC	CARPRDRGLGYTF
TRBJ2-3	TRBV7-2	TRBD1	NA	TGTGCCAGCAGCGATGGACAGGGCACAGATACGCAGTATTTT	CASSDGQGTDTQYF
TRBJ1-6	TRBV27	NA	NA	TGTGCCAGCACCTCATTGGAGTGGGCAGGGGCTTGGGATTCACCCCTCCACTTT	CASTSLEWAGAWDSPLHF
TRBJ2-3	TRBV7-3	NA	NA	TGTGCCAGCAGCTATCTCGGGGGGCCCGGGGGTACGCAGTATTTT	CASSYLGGPGGTQYF
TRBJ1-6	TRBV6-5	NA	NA	TGTGCCAGCAGTTACGCAGGCACCTTTAATTCACCCCTCCACTTT	CASSYAGTFNSPLHF
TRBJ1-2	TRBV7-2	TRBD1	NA	TGTGCCAGCAGCGCCTACCGCGGGACAGGGGGCTATGGCTACACCTTC	CASSAYRGTGGYGYTF
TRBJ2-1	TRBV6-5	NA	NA	TGTGCCAGCAGTTCCTCGGGAGAGCCCTACAATGAGCAGTTCTTC	CASSSSGEPYNEQFF
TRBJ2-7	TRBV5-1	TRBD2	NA	TGCGCCAGCAGCTTAAGCGGGGGATTATACGAGCAGTACTTC	CASSLSGGLYEQYF
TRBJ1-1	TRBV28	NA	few	TGTGCCAGCAGTTTGGACAGTCGGTTCGGTGAAGCTTTCTTT	CASSLDSRFGEAFF
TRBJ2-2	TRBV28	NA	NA	TGTGCCAGCAGTTCCTGGACAGCGAACACCGGGGAGCTGTTTTTT	CASSSWTANTGELFF
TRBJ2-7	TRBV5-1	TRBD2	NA	TGCGCCAGCAGCTCGGGACTAGCGGTTTCCTACTACGAGCAGTACTTC	CASSSGLAVSYYEQYF
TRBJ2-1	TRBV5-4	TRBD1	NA	TGTGCCAGCAGCTACAGAGGGGGCCAGTACAATGAGCAGTTCTTC	CASSYRGGQYNEQFF
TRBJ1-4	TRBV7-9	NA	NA	TGTGCCAGCAGCCGTCAACAGGGAAGTAATGAAAAACTGTTTTTT	CASSRQQGSNEKLFF
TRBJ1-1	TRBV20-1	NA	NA	TGCAGTGCTAGGCGAGACAGCGAAGCTTTCTTT	CSARRDSEAFF